This TCR beta chain was identified during a study of CD8 T cells in ankylosing spondylitis. Study-wide results and limits: The clones that were linked to disease were reported to be significantly enriched in matched synovial fluid samples from ankylosing spondylitis patients. CD8+ disease-linked clones were present at relatively low frequencies in blood. About 8 highly homologous variants made up a TCR beta motif, and this motif appeared characteristic of ankylosing spondylitis blood.

This clonotype was observed a few times. The antigen remains undetermined. It was by quantitative 5'-RACE with molecular barcodes that TCR beta libraries were made. TCRdb re-called the 5' RACE reads with MiXCR, one entry per CDR3 protein. The table lists over 95,000 distinct CDR3 sequences, roughly 8.3% of them singletons, with around 10% in the top ten. V was pared by 10 bases and J by 7 bases, with 9 bases of the junction left unmatched. The CDR3 is 14 amino acids. The chain links TRBV12-3 or TRBV12-4 to TRBJ2-2, with TRBD2 identical over 10 bases. Sequencing was done on a sample of blood, either unsorted or a sorted T cell fraction (not recorded which). This sequence originates from a male donor with ankylosing spondylitis or in good health (not recorded which). The DNA of the CDR3 is TGTGCCACCCTGGGACTAGCGAGCGGCGGGGAGCTGTTTTTT. This encodes CATLGLASGGELFF.